These 2 T cell receptor beta chains originate from one sample sequenced in a study of T cell responses to AZD1222 COVID-19 vaccine. Measured with immunoSEQ multiplex PCR; TCRdb has only the in-frame clones, and not every one. In the table there are some 190,000 clones, around 87% of which are singletons. The sample was peripheral blood, taken on day 0 of AZD1222 vaccination. These receptor sequences come from an adult in good health.

This clone came up a few times. This chain links TRBV7-9 with TRBJ1-4; D is ambiguous. Germline CDR1 reads SEHNR; CDR2 reads FQNEAQ (reference sequence). Trimming removed 0 bases from V and 9 bases from J, with 23 bases in between. The CDR3 has 18 residues. CDR3 sequence reads: CASSLADERVLDLQKLFF. For the CDR3, the DNA is TGTGCCAGCAGCTTAGCGGACGAGCGGGTCCTCGACCTCCAAAAACTGTTTTTT.

The V and J genes are TRBV14 and TRBJ1-1; 9 nucleotides match TRBD1. Germline CDR1 SGHDN, CDR2 FVKESK. This CDR3 has 15 amino acids. V was pared by 4 bases and J by 3 bases, with 6 bases of the junction left unmatched. CDR3 residues: CASSRTGEGDTEAFF. The CDR3 DNA sequence: TGTGCCAGCAGCCGGACAGGGGAGGGAGACACTGAAGCTTTCTTT.